The sequence of this T cell receptor (beta chain) was determined in a study of cytomegalovirus exposure and HLA in healthy donors. The PCR had 60 Vbeta and 13 Jbeta primers. Some clones are missing from TCRdb's copy, which holds only in-frame ones; the method was immunoSEQ multiplex PCR. Altogether 150,000 to 160,000 clones are present, approximately 80% being singletons, with the ten largest covering about 13%. A remark on this clone: In the same sample, other DNA sequences code for this CDR3.

Looked up from germline, CDR1 is SGHRS and CDR2 is YFSETQ. J lost 5 bases, V lost 2 bases, and 1 base had no gene match. The CDR3 loop spans 14 amino acids. Sequences were obtained from PBMCs. This chain connects TRBV5-1 to TRBJ1-4; TRBD1 aligns across 9 bases. The sequence was collected from a man aged 30 to 39 in good health and CMV-seropositive. This chain's CDR3 is CASSLGQGNEKLFF. The CDR3 DNA follows: TGCGCCAGCAGCTTAGGACAGGGGAATGAAAAACTGTTTTTT.